This T cell receptor beta chain derives from a study of blood T cell repertoires in COVID-19. Study-wide background: Samples taken during acute and convalescent COVID-19 were collected in the United States, Italy and Spain.

Authors' analysis steps: Reference gene primer amplification gave nucleated cell count estimates. Method: immunoSEQ multiplex PCR; TCRdb's copy keeps in-frame clones and lacks some. V and J calls plus clone size are reproduced from that table; the DNA served to infer D and trimming. The table records some 42,000 clones, around 76% of them present only once. The CDR3 covers 13 residues. V dropped 0 bases and J dropped 6 bases, with 9 bases sitting between them. Germline V CDR1 and CDR2: SGHTA, FQGNSA. This clone was counted a few times. The genes are TRBV7-2 and TRBJ2-7, with a weak D call TRBD2 (5 bases). The sample was peripheral blood. The receptor was isolated from a man older than 75 with acute or convalescent COVID-19. CDR3 sequence: CASSLAYGSEQYF. The DNA for the CDR3 is TGTGCCAGCAGCTTAGCGTATGGGAGCGAGCAGTACTTC.